This T cell receptor beta chain was profiled in a study of OX40 agonist ivuxolimab in advanced cancers. About the investigation overall: Ivuxolimab, which targeted the costimulatory receptor OX40 (CD134), was an agonistic, fully human IgG2 monoclonal antibody. Intravenous ivuxolimab was administered to patients every 2 weeks at six dose levels: 0.01, 0.1, 0.3, 1.5, 3 and 10 mg/kg. Of the approximately 50 patients in dose escalation, about 20 had hepatocellular carcinoma, about 15 had melanoma, 9 had renal cell carcinoma and 9 had head and neck cancer. In the dose-escalation cohort, around four fifths of patients were male, and the mean age was approximately 60 years, with a range of about 23 to 80. Patients were allowed to have had prior anti-PD-1, anti-PD-L1 or anti-CTLA-4 therapy, and 30% to 50% of the dose-escalation patients had previously received checkpoint inhibitors. Partial responses occurred in three dose-escalation patients, of whom one had hepatocellular carcinoma and two had cutaneous melanoma. The purpose of peripheral TCRbeta sequencing was to test whether ivuxolimab changed TCR sequence diversity and led to clonal T-cell expansion. The paper describes the monotherapy dose-escalation part (N ≈ 49 patients) of the phase I trial of ivuxolimab.

The CDR3 goes from the cysteine to the phenylalanine over 14 residues. Of all the DNA, just the CDR3 is kept, 42 bases in frame from base 1. From a lookup of the germline V gene (reference sequence), CDR1 and CDR2 are MNHNY and SVGAGI. Trimming at the junction amounts to 5 bases on V and 0 bases on J, and the germline ends lie 10 bases apart. Here is what the overall study found, with its caveats: Low levels of normalized T-cell clonal expansion were also seen in some nonresponding patients. The antigen specificity of the clonally expanded peripheral T cells was not determined. At doses from 0.1 to 3.0 mg/kg, clonal expansion was seen in both CD4+ and CD8+ blood T cells between baseline and week 6. In the 0.1-3.0 mg/kg groups, partial responders were among the patients with the lowest normalized peripheral clonal expansion, particularly in CD8+ T cells. On average, CD8+ T cells showed more expanded clones than CD4+ T cells after ivuxolimab.

Genomic DNA was isolated from the sorted cells so that the TCRbeta CDR3 region could be sequenced. The immunoSEQ Assay was used to sequence the TCRbeta CDR3 regions. TCRdb limited this immuneACCESS table to in-frame rearrangements with V and J called. A share of clones is missing; checked studies link under half to unresolved V genes, and the rest is unexplained. Counted in this sample were about 35,000 clones; 70% to 85% of them appeared once. The ten largest make up about 14% of the sample. As regards this clone: The target of this receptor is not known. No much larger clone exists at a distance of one base, and base qualities are not known.

Patients with a history of autoimmune disease or receiving systemic immunosuppression were excluded from the trial. Peripheral blood for TCR sequencing was drawn from every dose cohort at baseline, at cycle 4 day 1 and at cycle 7 day 1. Samples were obtained from an open-label, multicenter, first-in-human phase I dose-escalation trial of ivuxolimab. Adults with locally advanced or metastatic melanoma, renal cell carcinoma, hepatocellular carcinoma or head and neck squamous cell carcinoma were enrolled in the trial. Before TCR sequencing, CD4+ and CD8+ T cells were separately sorted from peripheral blood.

In this chain, TRBV6-6 is recombined with TRBJ1-1, with TRBD1 perhaps the D gene, on 6 matching bases. The sequencing used CD4+ or CD8+ T cells sorted from blood, collected in a trial of the OX40 agonist ivuxolimab. The origin of this receptor is an adult with an advanced solid tumor such as melanoma, head and neck, liver or kidney cancer. The bases are TGTGCCAGCAGTCAGGGGAGGATGAACACTGAAGCTTTCTTT. This gives the protein CASSQGRMNTEAFF.